Listed below are T cell receptor beta chains from one sample, sequenced in a study of blood T cell repertoires in COVID-19. Profiling relied on immunoSEQ multiplex PCR, and the TCRdb table lists in-frame clones only, not all of them. The sample includes 200,000 to 250,000 clones, 75% to 85% seen only once; the top ten take less than 8%. The specimen was peripheral blood. Receptors originate from a woman aged 50 to 65 with acute or convalescent COVID-19. The conserved cysteine and the conserved F or W are not part of the CDR3 here.

V	J	CDR3
TRBV21-1	TRBJ2-7	ASSSRGLPIYEQY
TRBV5-1	TRBJ1-1	ASSLGARVGTEAF
TRBV11-2	TRBJ2-1	ASSLAGGPNEQF
TRBV7-2	TRBJ2-7	ASSTQLYEQY
TRBV6-5	TRBJ1-6	ASSLTGGNSPLH
TRBV19	TRBJ2-7	ASSAQDRAYEQY
TRBV5-1	TRBJ1-6	ASSSETANSPLH
TRBV30	TRBJ1-2	AWTKTGDGYGYT
TRBV19	TRBJ2-2	ASSIEEASETGELF
TRBV7-7	TRBJ2-1	ASSPIAGSYNEQF
TRBV5-1	TRBJ2-3	ASSLPGTSGRVQY
TRBV6-5	TRBJ2-1	ASTGLRGNEQF
TRBV15	TRBJ2-7	ATSRDKGQGFYEQY
TRBV5-8	TRBJ2-3	ASSFGSRGADTQY
TRBV19	TRBJ1-1	ASSLDRLTSEAF
TRBV6-2/TRBV6-3	TRBJ2-1	ASSTSVTYNEQF
TRBV19	TRBJ2-1	ASGLAVGNEQF
TRBV28	TRBJ2-1	ASYAGTGYNEQF
TRBV28	TRBJ1-2	ASSSRDRGPYGYT
TRBV28	TRBJ2-5	ASSLATPWETQY
TRBV19	TRBJ2-7	ASSIRGQGPEQY
TRBV12-3/TRBV12-4	TRBJ1-1	ASSFDRNTEAF